The 23 T cell receptor beta chains reported below all come from one sample, sequenced in a study of identical twins. Each CDR3 protein is one row after TCRdb ran MiXCR on the 5' RACE reads. The sample comprises 300,000 to 400,000 distinct CDR3 sequences, roughly 10% of which are singletons, and approximately 9.3% rests with the top ten. Sequenced: naive T cells sorted from blood. These receptors were collected from a woman aged 45-65 years in good health.

The sample holds a few counts of this clonotype. The chain combines TRBV20-1 with TRBJ1-1; D not resolved. Between the trimmed V and J ends, which lost 1 base and 0 bases, there was a span of 9 bases. Germline V gene sequence: CDR1 DFQATT, CDR2 SNEGSKA (reference sequence). The CDR3 covers 14 residues. CDR3: CSARVPGLNTEAFF. The CDR3 nucleotides read TGCAGTGCTAGAGTTCCGGGGTTGAACACTGAAGCTTTCTTT.

This clonotype turned up a few times. The V gene is TRBV5-1, the J gene TRBJ2-2, with a tentative D call TRBD2 (5 bases). This CDR3 is 17 amino acids long. Trimming removed 4 bases at V and 6 bases at J, with 22 bases between. Germline V CDR1 and CDR2: SGHRS, YFSETQ. The CDR3 reads CASSVRDRRVNAGELFF. DNA of the CDR3: TGCGCCAGCAGCGTAAGAGATCGGCGGGTAAACGCCGGGGAGCTGTTTTTT.

In its sample, this clonotype was seen a few times. The chain employs TRBV20-1 and TRBJ2-1; 12 nucleotides line up with TRBD2. Germline V gene data show CDR1 as DFQATT and CDR2 as SNEGSKA (reference sequence). Unmatched junction bases numbered 4, after V lost 5 bases and J lost 5 bases. CDR3 length equals 14 residues. In DNA, the CDR3 is TGCAGTGCTTATCTAGCGGGAGGGAACAATGAGCAGTTCTTC. Its translation is CSAYLAGGNNEQFF.

The genes are TRBV28 and TRBJ2-1; D call uncertain. The V end lost 6 bases, the J end lost 15 bases, and 15 bases lay between the germline ends. From germline, CDR1 is MDHEN and CDR2 SYDVKM. CDR3 length: 11 amino acids. The CDR3 here is CASRKIAGLFF. CDR3 in DNA: TGTGCCAGCAGAAAAATAGCTGGTCTGTTCTTC.

The chain is built from TRBV29-1 and TRBJ2-7, with TRBD1 identical over 7 bases. The CDR3 has 15 amino acids. The germline V gene has CDR1 SQVTM and CDR2 ANQGSEA. Trimming at V came to 0 bases and at J to 1 base, leaving 6 bases not matched to a gene. In nucleotides, the CDR3 is TGCAGCGTTGAAGATATAGGGGGCTCTTCCTACGAGCAGTACTTC. Encoded protein: CSVEDIGGSSYEQYF.

This clonotype was recorded at least ten times. The chain joins TRBV29-1 to TRBJ2-5, with a possible D match to TRBD1 (6 bases). V gave up 4 bases and J gave up 5 bases, with 11 bases separating them. The CDR3 extends over 12 amino acids. Germline V gene sequence: CDR1 SQVTM, CDR2 ANQGSEA. The CDR3 reads CSVGTALETQYF. The CDR3, as DNA: TGCAGCGTTGGGACAGCGTTGGAGACCCAGTACTTC.

This clonotype showed up just a few times. This chain uses TRBV20-1 with TRBJ2-1; 9 bases map to TRBD2. Germline lookup yields CDR1 DFQATT and CDR2 SNEGSKA (reference sequence). The ends lost 6 bases at V and 4 bases at J; junction bases unmatched: 4. The CDR3 covers 13 residues. CDR3 sequence: CSARLAAYNEQFF. The CDR3 DNA reads TGCAGTGCAAGACTAGCGGCTTACAATGAGCAGTTCTTC.

This clonotype has a count of ten or more. This chain uses TRBV12-3 or TRBV12-4 with TRBJ1-2; weak D call: TRBD1 (6 bases). This CDR3 spans 13 amino acids. V was trimmed by 7 bases and J by 4 bases, leaving 13 bases between them. CDR3 region: CASKLQGSYGYTF. Written as DNA, the CDR3 is TGTGCCAGCAAATTACAGGGAAGCTATGGCTACACCTTC.

There are many counts of this clonotype. The chain recombines TRBV12-3 or TRBV12-4 with TRBJ2-1; no reliable D call. The V end lost 6 bases, the J end lost 9 bases, and 18 bases lay between the germline ends. This CDR3 is 14 amino acids long. In DNA form, the CDR3 reads TGTGCCAGCAGCCCGCTCGGCCCGGGCGGTGAGCAGTTCTTC. Translated, it gives CASSPLGPGGEQFF.

The chain carries TRBV12-3 or TRBV12-4 and TRBJ1-2, with TRBD1 matching over 8 bases. V gave up 3 bases and J gave up 7 bases; unmatched junction bases: 10. CDR3 length: 15 residues. The CDR3 protein is CASSFPRGRRTGYTF. CDR3 DNA: TGTGCCAGCAGTTTCCCCAGGGGGCGCAGGACTGGCTACACCTTC.

This clonotype was recorded a few times. J is TRBJ2-7 and V is TRBV20-1; possible D gene TRBD2, 5 bases. CDR3 size: 17 residues. Germline V gene lookup returns CDR1 DFQATT and CDR2 SNEGSKA (reference sequence). V was trimmed by 6 bases and J by 1 base, leaving 25 bases between them. The CDR3 nucleotides read TGCAGTGCCGTCTCCACACGGACTGCGACTTATTCCTACGAGCAGTACTTC. Residues: CSAVSTRTATYSYEQYF.

This clonotype was seen many times. CDR3 residues: CASSLLGRGNEQFF. In DNA form, the CDR3 reads TGTGCCAGCAGTTTGTTGGGCCGCGGGAATGAGCAGTTCTTC. This sequence joins TRBV12-3 or TRBV12-4 and TRBJ2-1; a weak D match, TRBD2 (5 bases). The V end was cut by 3 bases, the J end by 7 bases, with 13 bases between. The CDR3 extends over 14 amino acids.

This rearrangement joins TRBV7-8 to TRBJ1-4; TRBD1 might be the D (6 bases). Germline V gene lookup returns CDR1 SGHVS and CDR2 FQNEAQ. V gave up 5 bases and J gave up 6 bases, with 28 bases separating them. The CDR3 totals 19 residues. This CDR3 reads CASSPPTARIWTEDEKLFF. CDR3 DNA sequence: TGTGCCAGCAGCCCCCCAACGGCCCGGATTTGGACAGAGGATGAAAAACTGTTTTTT.

CDR3 sequence (DNA): TGTGCCAGCAAACCCTCTGGGGCCAACACCGGGGAGCTGTTTTTT. Translation: CASKPSGANTGELFF. The rearrangement links TRBV3-1 to TRBJ2-2; tentatively, D is TRBD1 (5 bases). Germline V CDR1 and CDR2: LGHDT, YNNKEL (reference sequence). Trimming removed 7 bases at V and 2 bases at J, with 14 bases between. This CDR3 is 15 amino acids long. Combining the CDR3 with reference TRBV3-1 and TRBJ2-2 gives the whole variable domain DTAVSQTPKYLVTQMGNDKSIKCEQNLGHDTMYWYKQDSKKFLKIMFSYNNKELIINETVPNRFSPKSPDKAHLNLHINSLELGDSAVYFCASKPSGANTGELFFGEGSRLTVL.

This clonotype was observed many times. The chain links TRBV12-3 or TRBV12-4 to TRBJ1-1; 8 bases line up with TRBD1. The CDR3 has 17 residues. The V gene end was trimmed by 3 bases and the J gene end by 0 bases; junction bases not matched to a gene: 9. The CDR3 DNA reads as TGTGCCAGCAGTTTTTGGACAGGGACCGAGATGAACACTGAAGCTTTCTTT. It encodes CASSFWTGTEMNTEAFF.

CDR3 protein: CASRPGLAGVPDEQYV. The CDR3 DNA follows: TGTGCCAGCAGGCCGGGACTAGCGGGAGTTCCCGACGAGCAGTACGTC. The V and J genes are TRBV5-4 and TRBJ2-7, with 14 bases identical to TRBD2. The germline V gene has CDR1 SGHNT and CDR2 YYREEE (reference sequence). This CDR3 comprises 16 residues. The V and J ends lost 5 bases and 5 bases, in that order; junction bases with no gene match: 9.

This clonotype occurred many times. This chain links TRBV20-1 with TRBJ2-1; 7 bases are shared with TRBD1. CDR1 and CDR2 from the germline V gene are DFQATT and SNEGSKA (reference sequence). There are 16 residues in the CDR3. The V and J ends lost 1 base and 8 bases, in that order; junction bases with no gene match: 14. CDR3 in DNA: TGCAGTGCTAGAGCCCTCGGGACAGCAGTCGTATATGAGCAGTTCTTC. Translation: CSARALGTAVVYEQFF.

V usage is TRBV5-8 and J usage is TRBJ2-2; D uncertain. V gave up 0 bases and J gave up 4 bases, with 13 bases separating them. This CDR3 has 16 amino acids. Germline CDR1 SGHTS, CDR2 YDEGEE. The CDR3 loop is CASSLGTTALTGELFF. The CDR3 region has the DNA TGTGCCAGCAGCTTGGGCACAACGGCACTCACCGGGGAGCTGTTTTTT.

The chain is built from TRBV20-1 and TRBJ1-1; D not certain. Germline CDR1 and CDR2: DFQATT and SNEGSKA (reference sequence). This CDR3 comprises 12 residues. The ends were cut back, 0 bases at V and 8 bases at J, with 10 bases in the middle. This CDR3 reads CSAREGSTEAFF. The DNA for the CDR3 is TGCAGTGCTAGAGAGGGGTCGACGGAAGCTTTCTTT.

The chain couples TRBV5-1 to TRBJ2-7; 8 bases align to TRBD1. V shed 2 bases, J shed 1 base, and the junction held 11 bases outside the gene matches. The CDR3 spans 17 residues. The germline CDR1 and CDR2 sequences are SGHRS and YFSETQ. CDR3: CASSFGQGAEGSYEQYF. The CDR3 nucleotides read TGCGCCAGCAGCTTCGGTCAGGGGGCCGAGGGATCCTACGAGCAGTACTTC.

The sample holds a few counts of this clonotype. V is TRBV30 and J is TRBJ2-1; D remains unclear. This CDR3 contains 12 residues. V dropped 0 bases and J dropped 8 bases, with 8 bases sitting between them. CDR1 is GTSNPN and CDR2 is SVGIG in the germline V gene (reference sequence). CDR3 DNA: TGTGCCTGGAGTGTAGGAGTCGATGAGCAGTTCTTC. Its translation is CAWSVGVDEQFF.

In this sample, this clonotype turned up a few times. This chain uses TRBV5-1 with TRBJ2-2; 9 nucleotides line up with TRBD2. The CDR3 length is 19 residues. V dropped 2 bases and J dropped 0; count of bases not matched to a gene: 11. The V gene's germline CDR1 is SGHRS and CDR2 YFSETQ. This CDR3 reads CASSLDQAGGGPNTGELFF. In DNA form, the CDR3 reads TGCGCCAGCAGCTTAGACCAAGCGGGAGGCGGTCCGAACACCGGGGAGCTGTTTTTT.

This clonotype came up many times. The chain uses TRBV2 and TRBJ1-1; 10 bases fit TRBD1. The V and J ends lost 5 bases and 5 bases, in that order; junction bases with no gene match: 8. Germline CDR1 and CDR2: SNHLY and FYNNEI. The CDR3 extends over 15 amino acids. This chain's CDR3 is CASSSDRGQGTEAFF. The DNA of the CDR3 is TGTGCCAGCAGTTCAGACAGGGGGCAGGGGACTGAAGCTTTCTTT.